These 24 T cell receptor beta chains came from one sample sequenced in a study of cytomegalovirus exposure and HLA in healthy donors. The primer mix had 60 Vbeta and 13 Jbeta primers. The assay was immunoSEQ multiplex PCR, and TCRdb's table has in-frame clones only and misses some. The repertoire table contains more than 40,000 clones. Sequencing input: PBMCs. These receptors originate from a male donor in good health and CMV-seronegative.

This chain links TRBV2 with TRBJ2-7, with a weak D call TRBD1 (6 bases). CDR1 and CDR2 (germline): SNHLY, FYNNEI. V was shortened by 5 bases and J by 6 bases, with 17 bases between the two germline ends. The length of the CDR3 is 14 residues. In DNA form, the CDR3 reads TGTGCCAGCAGTCTGGGACAATCCCAGGGCGAGCAGTACTTC. Amino acids: CASSLGQSQGEQYF. Full variable domain (remainder filled in from reference TRBV2 and TRBJ2-7): EPEVTQTPSHQVTQMGQEVILRCVPISNHLYFYWYRQILGQKVEFLVSFYNNEISEKSEIFDDQFSVERPDGSNFTLKIRSTKLEDSAMYFCASSLGQSQGEQYFGPGTRLTVT.

The J gene is TRBJ1-1, the V gene TRBV29-1; 7 nucleotides line up with TRBD1. Germline V gene data show CDR1 as SQVTM and CDR2 as ANQGSEA. The CDR3 consists of 13 residues. Trimming at V came to 8 bases and at J to 0 bases, leaving 6 bases not matched to a gene. CDR3 protein: CSSYRGMNTEAFF. CDR3 sequence (DNA): TGCAGCTCCTACAGGGGTATGAACACTGAAGCTTTCTTT.

The chain links TRBV14 to TRBJ1-1; 10 bases line up with TRBD1. The V gene's germline CDR1 is SGHDN and CDR2 FVKESK. The CDR3 runs to 15 residues. Trimming cost V 3 bases and J 5 bases; bases outside gene matches: 6. The CDR3 DNA sequence: TGTGCCAGCAGCCAGACCGGGACAGGGGTTACTGAAGCTTTCTTT. This encodes CASSQTGTGVTEAFF.

J is TRBJ1-1 and V is TRBV4-1; D is undetermined. The CDR3 has 13 residues. V was pared by 1 base and J by 2 bases, with 5 bases between. The germline V gene encodes CDR1 MGHRA and CDR2 YSYEKL. The CDR3 region is CASSQAINTEAFF. Here the CDR3 DNA reads TGCGCCAGCAGCCAAGCAATCAACACTGAAGCTTTCTTT.

The J gene is TRBJ2-3, the V gene TRBV4-3; TRBD1 might be the D (5 bases). Germline CDR1 is LGHNA and CDR2 is YSLEER. The CDR3 runs 16 residues. V dropped 0 bases and J dropped 5 bases, with 15 bases sitting between them. In DNA, the CDR3 is TGCGCCAGCAGCCAAGATCCGACAGCTCAAGGAGATACGCAGTATTTT. As protein: CASSQDPTAQGDTQYF.

The gene calls are TRBV9 and TRBJ2-1, with 11 nucleotides matching TRBD2. CDR3 length: 15 amino acids. V lost 4 bases, J lost 8 bases, and 8 bases stayed unmatched. Germline CDR1 reads SGDLS; CDR2 reads YYNGEE. CDR3: CASSFSGGASYEQFF. In DNA, the CDR3 is TGTGCCAGCAGCTTTAGCGGGGGGGCCAGTTATGAGCAGTTCTTC. The full variable domain, its missing parts supplied by reference TRBV9 and TRBJ2-1, is DSGVTQTPKHLITATGQRVTLRCSPRSGDLSVYWYQQSLDQGLQFLIQYYNGEERAKGNILERFSAQQFPDLHSELNLSSLELGDSALYFCASSFSGGASYEQFFGPGTRLTVL.

V and J are TRBV30 and TRBJ2-7, with 10 bases fitting TRBD2. The V segment lost 0 bases and the J segment 7 bases; nucleotides outside the gene matches: 6. The V gene's germline CDR1 is GTSNPN and CDR2 SVGIG (reference sequence). The CDR3 sequence is 14 residues long. CDR3 nucleotide sequence: TGTGCCTGGAGTGTTATACTAGCGGGGAGGGAGCAGTACTTC. This encodes CAWSVILAGREQYF.

A word on this clone: At the DNA level, this CDR3 is encoded by other sequences in the same sample as well. The V gene is TRBV4-1, the J gene TRBJ1-1, with D possibly being TRBD1 (5 bases). The CDR3 has 14 residues. The V and J ends lost 1 base and 2 bases respectively, with 8 bases between them. Germline V CDR1 and CDR2: MGHRA, YSYEKL. The CDR3 sequence is CASSQVTVNTEAFF. The CDR3 DNA sequence: TGCGCCAGCAGCCAAGTGACAGTTAACACTGAAGCTTTCTTT.

This chain joins TRBV4-2 and TRBJ1-1; possibly TRBD1 for D (6 bases). The CDR3 consists of 12 residues. CDR1 and CDR2 from the germline V gene are LGHNA and YNFKEQ. Trimming removed 2 bases at V and 7 bases at J, with 8 bases between. CDR3 residues: CASSQNRDEAFF. Written as DNA, the CDR3 is TGTGCCAGCAGCCAAAACAGGGATGAAGCTTTCTTT.

The chain combines TRBV5-1 with TRBJ2-7, with D unclear. Germline CDR1 SGHRS, CDR2 YFSETQ. Deletions cut 4 bases from V and 0 bases from J, with 5 bases between. CDR3 length: 12 residues. CDR3 region: CASSPSSYEQYF. As DNA, the CDR3 is TGCGCCAGCAGCCCGTCCTCCTACGAGCAGTACTTC.

This sequence joins TRBV15 and TRBJ2-7; 12 bases map to TRBD2. The germline V gene has CDR1 LNHNV and CDR2 YYDKDF (reference sequence). J lost 1 base, V lost 0 bases, and 7 bases had no gene match. The CDR3 totals 18 residues. This chain's CDR3 is CATSRDKLAGGKSYEQYF. The CDR3 DNA reads as TGTGCCACCAGCAGAGATAAACTAGCGGGGGGCAAGTCCTACGAGCAGTACTTC.

The chain carries TRBV6-5 and TRBJ2-1; a weak D match, TRBD2 (5 bases). The germline V gene encodes CDR1 MNHEY and CDR2 SVGAGI. Trimming took off 5 bases at V and 3 bases at J, with 8 bases between the two ends. The CDR3 covers 13 residues. The CDR3 DNA reads as TGTGCCAGCAGTCGAGGACTCTACAATGAGCAGTTCTTC. Amino acids: CASSRGLYNEQFF.

The V gene is TRBV30, the J gene TRBJ1-5; no clear D gene. Per the germline V gene, CDR1 is GTSNPN and CDR2 is SVGIG (reference sequence). Trimming took off 5 bases at V and 1 base at J, with 6 bases between the two ends. The CDR3 is 12 amino acids. As DNA, the CDR3 is TGTGCCTGGGGGCGCAGCAATCAGCCCCAGCATTTT. Translation gives CAWGRSNQPQHF. Together with reference TRBV30 and TRBJ1-5, the CDR3 gives the full variable domain: SQTIHQWPATLVQPVGSPLSLECTVEGTSNPNLYWYRQAAGRGLQLLFYSVGIGQISSEVPQNLSASRPQDRQFILSSKKLLLSDSGFYLCAWGRSNQPQHFGDGTRLSIL.

The chain couples TRBV27 to TRBJ2-2; a possible D gene is TRBD1 (6 bases). This CDR3 is built from 14 residues. Germline CDR1 and CDR2: MNHEY and SMNVEV (reference sequence). The V and J ends lost 4 bases and 3 bases respectively, with 9 bases between them. The CDR3: CASSYGGHTGELFF. Written as DNA, the CDR3 is TGTGCCAGCAGTTATGGGGGCCACACCGGGGAGCTGTTTTTT.

The J gene is TRBJ1-2, the V gene TRBV11-2; 8 positions match TRBD1. The ends lost 3 bases at V and 7 bases at J; junction bases unmatched: 7. Germline loops: CDR1 SGHAT, CDR2 FQNNGV. The CDR3 length is 14 residues. CDR3 loop: CASSFDRGGVGYTF. The CDR3, as DNA: TGTGCCAGCAGCTTTGACAGGGGCGGAGTTGGCTACACCTTC.

The chain uses TRBV6-5 and TRBJ2-1, with D perhaps matching TRBD1 (6 bases). Trimming shortened V by 6 bases and J by 3 bases, and 12 bases separated the two germline ends. This CDR3 spans 14 amino acids. Germline V gives CDR1 MNHEY, CDR2 SVGAGI. DNA of the CDR3: TGTGCCAGCAGGCGACAGGTAAACTACAATGAGCAGTTCTTC. Its translation is CASRRQVNYNEQFF.

V and J are TRBV6-1 and TRBJ1-6; D is ambiguous. The CDR3 totals 18 residues. Germline V gives CDR1 MNHNS, CDR2 SASEGT. Trimming removed 1 base from V and 2 bases from J, with 15 bases in between. Here the CDR3 reads CASSEVGQRQPYNSPLHF. In DNA form, the CDR3 reads TGTGCCAGCAGTGAAGTGGGTCAGAGGCAGCCCTATAATTCACCCCTCCACTTT.

V and J are TRBV13 and TRBJ2-7; 7 nucleotides align to TRBD1. The length of the CDR3 is 16 residues. V dropped 6 bases and J dropped 0; count of bases not matched to a gene: 11. Germline-derived CDR1 and CDR2 are PRHDT and FYEKMQ (reference sequence). CDR3: CASSSLPDRSSYEQYF. The CDR3 DNA reads TGTGCCAGCAGTTCTTTACCGGACAGGAGCTCCTACGAGCAGTACTTC.

Remarks on this clone: Because the CDR3's place on the DNA is in doubt, the DNA is left out and the CDR3 is given as listed by TCRdb. The chain links TRBV2 to TRBJ1-1; the D segment call TRBD1 is taken from the table without a DNA check. The germline gives CDR1 SNHLY, CDR2 FYNNEI. Both ends counted, the CDR3 spans 14 residues. This chain's CDR3 is CASILDRGSTEAFF.

The rearrangement uses TRBV4-3 and TRBJ1-5; D ambiguous. The CDR3 runs to 13 residues. The germline V gene has CDR1 LGHNA and CDR2 YSLEER. V was cut by 0 bases and J by 5 bases, with 5 bases left in between. Here the CDR3 DNA reads TGCGCCAGCAGCCAAGAAGAGGATCAGCCCCAGCATTTT. It codes for CASSQEEDQPQHF.

V usage is TRBV9 and J usage is TRBJ2-1; maybe TRBD1 (6 bases). CDR1 is SGDLS, CDR2 YYNGEE, per germline. The V end was cut by 4 bases, the J end by 3 bases, with 14 bases between. This CDR3 has 15 residues. CDR3 in amino acids: CASSSRDNIYNEQFF. CDR3 nucleotides: TGTGCCAGCAGCTCCCGGGACAACATCTACAATGAGCAGTTCTTC.

The V and J genes are TRBV7-9 and TRBJ2-7, with D uncertain. Trimming removed 1 base from V and 1 base from J, with 8 bases in between. Germline-derived CDR1 and CDR2 are SEHNR and FQNEAQ (reference sequence). The CDR3 contains 14 residues. This CDR3 reads CASSLGLPSYEQYF. The CDR3 DNA reads TGTGCCAGCAGCTTAGGGCTCCCATCCTACGAGCAGTACTTC.

The gene calls are TRBV29-1 and TRBJ2-7, with a tentative D call TRBD1 (5 bases). Germline CDR1 is SQVTM and CDR2 is ANQGSEA. V dropped 4 bases and J dropped 4 bases, with 14 bases sitting between them. This CDR3 spans 13 amino acids. CDR3 sequence: CSVGGFEIYEQYF. The CDR3 DNA sequence: TGCAGCGTTGGGGGCTTCGAAATATACGAGCAGTACTTC.

The rearrangement uses TRBV9 and TRBJ2-7; 7 bases line up with TRBD1. Per the germline V gene, CDR1 is SGDLS and CDR2 is YYNGEE. Unmatched junction bases numbered 3, after V lost 0 bases and J lost 0 bases. The CDR3 is made up of 15 amino acids. The CDR3 reads CASSVASGGSYEQYF. The CDR3 nucleotides read TGTGCCAGCAGCGTAGCGTCAGGGGGCTCCTACGAGCAGTACTTC.